One TCR beta chain is described in this entry. Antigen unknown. MiXCR was run by TCRdb on the reads, yielding one entry per CDR3 protein. The sample holds roughly 300,000 distinct CDR3 sequences, about a quarter seen once. The J segment lost 2 bases and the V segment lost 1 base, leaving 5 bases of the junction unmatched. Germline V gene data show CDR1 as DFQATT and CDR2 as SNEGSKA (reference sequence). CDR3 size: 15 residues. This specimen comes from a study of T cell repertoires in cytomegalovirus infection. Study results and caveats: CMV carriers having the relevant HLA were flagged by cumulative public TCR beta family frequency.

This chain uses TRBV20-1 with TRBJ2-5, with TRBD2 identical over 9 bases. This sequence originates from a human donor in good health (CMV status not recorded). Some clones in this sample may be carry-over from other donors' samples. Sequencing was performed on PBMCs. The CDR3 DNA is TGCAGTGCTAGAGTGGCGGGGGGGCGGCAAGAGACCCAGTACTTC. Its translation is CSARVAGGRQETQYF.